This TCR beta chain was captured in a study of neoadjuvant anti-PD-1 for oral cavity cancer. Measured with immunoSEQ multiplex PCR; TCRdb has only the in-frame clones, and not every one. The table lists about 7,500 clones, around 75% of them singletons. Germline-derived CDR1 and CDR2 are SGHAT and FQNNGV. The CDR3 has 13 residues. Trimming cost V 2 bases and J 3 bases; bases outside gene matches: 1. Patients had newly diagnosed, untreated stage II-IVA oral cavity squamous cell carcinoma. Study-wide points: Pretreatment Treg/Th17 ratio correlated inversely with post-treatment tumor clonality.

As regards this clone: Its cognate antigen is unknown.

This sequence originates from a person aged 35-79 years with oral cavity squamous cell carcinoma. The chain couples TRBV11-2 to TRBJ2-7; 7 nucleotides line up with TRBD1. The sequences come from PBMCs, collected before nivolumab (anti-PD-1) treatment. The chain's CDR3 is CASSLRQGYEQYF. The CDR3 nucleotides read TGTGCCAGCAGCTTACGACAGGGCTACGAGCAGTACTTC.